This T cell receptor (beta chain) was sequenced during a study of T cell repertoires in cytomegalovirus infection. In regard to this clonotype: Its specificity is not known.

TCRdb re-analysed the reads in MiXCR, keeping a single row per CDR3 protein. The sample has about 340,000 distinct CDR3 sequences, just under 30% seen once. This clonotype was sampled from a human donor in good health (CMV status not recorded). Some clones in this sample may be carry-over from other donors' samples. The sequencing used cultured PBMCs, collected from culture after CMV antigen stimulation.

CDR3 bases: TGCAGTGCTTCCGGGACTCTCTACGAGCAGTACTTC. Amino acid sequence: CSASGTLYEQYF. V and J are TRBV20-1 and TRBJ2-7; D perhaps matches TRBD2 (6 bases). Trimming removed 5 bases at V and 3 bases at J, with 11 bases between. This CDR3 contains 12 residues. The V gene's germline CDR1 is DFQATT and CDR2 SNEGSKA (reference sequence).